This paragraph reports one T cell receptor beta chain. Its antigen is unknown. The PCR was carried out with 60 Vbeta primers and 13 Jbeta primers. TCRdb's copy holds only in-frame clones and misses some; the assay was immunoSEQ multiplex PCR. The table records around 210,000 clones, about 77% of them present only once. This sample is drawn from a study of cytomegalovirus exposure and HLA in healthy donors. Study results and limitations: Most observed TCR sequences were rare, whereas some public TCRs were detected in many donors.

The sample taken for sequencing was PBMCs. This receptor was identified in a woman aged 25 to 39 in good health and CMV-seronegative.

The CDR3 region is CASSEVAGLGELFF. In DNA form, the CDR3 reads TGTGCCAGCAGTGAAGTGGCGGGGCTCGGGGAGCTGTTTTTT. J is TRBJ2-2 and V is TRBV6-1, with D possibly matching TRBD2 (6 bases). The CDR3 is 14 residues long. Germline V gene sequence: CDR1 MNHNS, CDR2 SASEGT. V lost 1 base to trimming and J lost 7 bases, with 10 bases between them.